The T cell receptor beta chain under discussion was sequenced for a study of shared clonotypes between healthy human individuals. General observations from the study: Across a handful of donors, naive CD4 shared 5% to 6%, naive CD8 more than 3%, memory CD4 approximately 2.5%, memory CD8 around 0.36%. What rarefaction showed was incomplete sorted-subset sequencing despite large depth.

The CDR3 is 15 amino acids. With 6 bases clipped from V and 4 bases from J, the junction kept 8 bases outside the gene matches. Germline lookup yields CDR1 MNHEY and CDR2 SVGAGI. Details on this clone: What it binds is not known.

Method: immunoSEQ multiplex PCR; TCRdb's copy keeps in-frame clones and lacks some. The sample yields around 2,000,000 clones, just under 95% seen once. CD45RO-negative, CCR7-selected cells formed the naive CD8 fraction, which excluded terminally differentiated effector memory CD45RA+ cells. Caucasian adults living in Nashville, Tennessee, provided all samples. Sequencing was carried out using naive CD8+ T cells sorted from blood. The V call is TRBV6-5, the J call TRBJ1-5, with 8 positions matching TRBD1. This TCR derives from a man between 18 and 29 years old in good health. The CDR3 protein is CASSLIQGVNQPQHF. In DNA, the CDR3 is TGTGCCAGCAGCCTAATACAGGGGGTAAATCAGCCCCAGCATTTT.